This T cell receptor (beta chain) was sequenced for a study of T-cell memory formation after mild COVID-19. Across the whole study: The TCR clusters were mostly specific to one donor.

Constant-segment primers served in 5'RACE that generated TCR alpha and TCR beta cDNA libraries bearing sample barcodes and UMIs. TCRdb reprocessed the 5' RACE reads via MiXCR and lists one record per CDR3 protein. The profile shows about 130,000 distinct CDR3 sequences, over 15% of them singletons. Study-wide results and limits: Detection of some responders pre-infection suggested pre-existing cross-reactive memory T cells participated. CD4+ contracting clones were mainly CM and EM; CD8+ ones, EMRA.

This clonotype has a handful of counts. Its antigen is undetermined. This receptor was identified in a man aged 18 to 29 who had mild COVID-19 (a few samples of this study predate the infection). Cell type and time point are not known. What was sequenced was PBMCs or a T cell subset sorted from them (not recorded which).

This CDR3 reads CASGTLRETQYF. CDR3 sequence (DNA): TGTGCCAGCGGGACTCTCCGGGAGACCCAGTACTTC. The chain has TRBV7-2 and TRBJ2-5; D is possibly TRBD2 (6 bases). Trimming left V 8 bases short and J 5 bases short, with 12 bases between. This CDR3 region has 12 residues. CDR1 is SGHTA, CDR2 FQGNSA, per germline.